What follows are 19 T cell receptor beta chains derived from one specimen sequenced in a study of blood T cell repertoires in COVID-19. TCRdb's copy holds only in-frame clones and misses some; the assay was immunoSEQ multiplex PCR. The sample lists around 150,000 clones; roughly 80% were seen once. The sequenced sample was peripheral blood. The origin of the receptors is a woman of 80 years or more with acute or convalescent COVID-19.

The rearrangement uses TRBV6-6 and TRBJ2-7; tentatively, D is TRBD1 (5 bases). Deletions cut 3 bases from V and 5 bases from J, with 14 bases between. Germline CDR1 MNHNY, CDR2 SVGAGI (reference sequence). The CDR3 consists of 14 residues. Written as DNA, the CDR3 is TGTGCCAGCAGTTATCAAGGGGCATACAACGAGCAGTACTTC. Its protein product is CASSYQGAYNEQYF.

Only a few counts were recorded for this clone. The sample holds other DNA sequences that translate to the same CDR3. Here the CDR3 reads CASSQGGGPRNEQFF. Here the CDR3 DNA reads TGTGCCAGCAGCCAAGGCGGGGGGCCGAGAAATGAGCAGTTCTTC. The rearrangement uses TRBV3-1 (or the pseudogene TRBV3-2) and TRBJ2-1, with 8 bases identical to TRBD2. The CDR3 extends over 15 amino acids. The trim removed 1 base at V and 7 bases at J, leaving 6 bases unmatched. Germline assignment: CDR1 LGHDT and CDR2 YNNKEL (reference sequence).

This chain links TRBV9 with TRBJ2-5; D gene ambiguous. The V gene's germline CDR1 is SGDLS and CDR2 YYNGEE. Trimming left V 3 bases short and J 1 base short, with 16 bases between. The CDR3 has 16 residues. The chain's CDR3 is CASSAHYPSAQETQYF. The CDR3 DNA follows: TGTGCCAGCAGCGCACATTACCCCTCTGCCCAAGAGACCCAGTACTTC.

CDR3 in DNA: TGTGCCAGCAGTCCAGGGGACGGCACTGAAGCTTTCTTT. Translating it yields CASSPGDGTEAFF. This chain joins TRBV6-5 and TRBJ1-1; D possibly corresponds to TRBD1 (6 bases). Trimming pared 5 bases from V and 4 bases from J, leaving 11 bases between. The CDR3 consists of 13 residues. From germline, CDR1 is MNHEY and CDR2 SVGAGI.

The chain joins TRBV7-3 to TRBJ2-3, with 7 bases matching TRBD2. The CDR3 length is 15 residues. V lost 2 bases and J lost 6; bases outside the gene matches: 8. Per germline, CDR1 SGHTA and CDR2 FQGTGA. This CDR3 reads CASSLYGTMADTQYF. DNA for the CDR3: TGTGCCAGCAGCTTATACGGGACTATGGCCGATACGCAGTATTTT.

The genes are TRBV10-3 and TRBJ2-3; TRBD1 matches at 9 bases. The trim removed 2 bases at V and 0 bases at J, leaving 3 bases unmatched. Germline CDR1 reads ENHRY; CDR2 reads SYGVKD. CDR3 length equals 16 residues. CDR3 sequence (DNA): TGTGCCATCAGTGAGACCGGGACAGGGAGCACAGATACGCAGTATTTT. Protein sequence: CAISETGTGSTDTQYF.

V usage is TRBV18 and J usage is TRBJ1-1; D may be TRBD1 (6 bases). V shed 3 bases and J shed 4 bases, with 12 bases lying between them. Germline V lookup: CDR1 KGHSH, CDR2 LQKENI. The CDR3 is made up of 14 amino acids. The CDR3 DNA reads TGTGCCAGCTCACCCCAACAGGGTCTCACTGAAGCTTTCTTT. This gives the protein CASSPQQGLTEAFF.

The chain couples TRBV27 to TRBJ1-4, with D possibly matching TRBD1 (5 bases). This CDR3 contains 15 residues. Trimming stripped 7 bases from V and 4 bases from J, with 16 bases between. Germline V lookup: CDR1 MNHEY, CDR2 SMNVEV (reference sequence). The CDR3 DNA reads as TGTGCCAGCACCCCTGTGGGGCTCGGTAATGAAAAACTGTTTTTT. Translation: CASTPVGLGNEKLFF.

The V and J genes are TRBV9 and TRBJ1-1, with D possibly TRBD1 on 6 matching bases. This CDR3 is 14 amino acids long. Germline CDR1 and CDR2: SGDLS and YYNGEE. Trimming removed 0 bases from V and 4 bases from J, with 10 bases in between. Written as DNA, the CDR3 is TGTGCCAGCAGCGTAGATGGGGGGGCCACTGAAGCTTTCTTT. This codes for CASSVDGGATEAFF. The full variable domain, rest sourced from reference TRBV9 and TRBJ1-1, is DSGVTQTPKHLITATGQRVTLRCSPRSGDLSVYWYQQSLDQGLQFLIQYYNGEERAKGNILERFSAQQFPDLHSELNLSSLELGDSALYFCASSVDGGATEAFFGQGTRLTVV.

The chain is built from TRBV2 and TRBJ2-7; no reliable D call. V was pared by 5 bases and J by 2 bases, with 13 bases between. Germline CDR1 and CDR2: SNHLY and FYNNEI. The CDR3 contains 14 residues. CDR3 nucleotide sequence: TGTGCCAGCAGTTCCCTAATTCGCGCCTACGAGCAGTACTTC. This translates into CASSSLIRAYEQYF.

V gene TRBV15 combines with J gene TRBJ1-1; D not resolved. From germline, CDR1 is LNHNV and CDR2 YYDKDF (reference sequence). Trimming took 0 bases from V and 3 from J, leaving 8 bases between them. The CDR3 sequence is 14 residues long. CDR3 sequence reads: CATSRDLSDTEAFF. The CDR3 DNA follows: TGTGCCACCAGCAGAGATCTATCGGACACTGAAGCTTTCTTT.

V and J are TRBV6-2 or TRBV6-3 and TRBJ1-5; D call uncertain. The germline V gene has CDR1 MNHEY and CDR2 SVGEGT. V was trimmed by 2 bases and J by 2 bases, leaving 13 bases between them. This CDR3 region has 16 residues. DNA for the CDR3: TGTGCCAGCAGTTACCCGTGGGCCGGGGGCAATCAGCCCCAGCATTTT. It codes for CASSYPWAGGNQPQHF.

This clone has more than one count but fewer than ten. CDR3 DNA: TGTGCCAGCAGCTTAGCAGGGACAGGGGGAGCTTTCTTT. It yields the protein CASSLAGTGGAFF. The chain combines TRBV7-9 with TRBJ1-1, with TRBD1 matching over 11 bases. This CDR3 is 13 amino acids long. The J segment lost 10 bases and the V segment lost 0 bases, leaving 1 base of the junction unmatched. CDR1 and CDR2 from the germline V gene are SEHNR and FQNEAQ (reference sequence).

V gene TRBV2 combines with J gene TRBJ2-7; weak D call: TRBD2 (5 bases). Looked up from germline, CDR1 is SNHLY and CDR2 is FYNNEI. The CDR3 contains 14 residues. V was trimmed by 5 bases and J by 7 bases, leaving 18 bases between them. The CDR3 protein is CASSTLDWGEEQYF. The DNA for the CDR3 is TGTGCCAGCAGTACCTTGGACTGGGGAGAGGAGCAGTACTTC. The variable domain in full, completed from reference TRBV2 and TRBJ2-7, reads EPEVTQTPSHQVTQMGQEVILRCVPISNHLYFYWYRQILGQKVEFLVSFYNNEISEKSEIFDDQFSVERPDGSNFTLKIRSTKLEDSAMYFCASSTLDWGEEQYFGPGTRLTVT.

V gene TRBV2 combines with J gene TRBJ2-5; 8 bases are shared with TRBD2. The ends lost 7 bases at V and 5 bases at J; junction bases unmatched: 12. Germline V gene data show CDR1 as SNHLY and CDR2 as FYNNEI. This CDR3 spans 15 amino acids. CDR3 in DNA: TGTGCCAGCACTCAGAGCGGGAGCCCCGCGGAGACCCAGTACTTC. Its translation is CASTQSGSPAETQYF.

Here the CDR3 reads CASSGLATYEQYF. Here the CDR3 DNA reads TGTGCCAGCAGCGGACTAGCCACCTACGAGCAGTACTTC. The V and J genes are TRBV9 and TRBJ2-7; TRBD2 matches 7 bases. In germline, CDR1 is SGDLS, CDR2 YYNGEE. V trimming: 3 bases; J trimming: 2 bases; junction bases outside the gene matches: 2. The CDR3 has 13 amino acids. Using reference TRBV9 and TRBJ2-7 for the parts outside the CDR3, the full variable domain is DSGVTQTPKHLITATGQRVTLRCSPRSGDLSVYWYQQSLDQGLQFLIQYYNGEERAKGNILERFSAQQFPDLHSELNLSSLELGDSALYFCASSGLATYEQYFGPGTRLTVT.

The chain has TRBV5-4 and TRBJ2-1, with TRBD2 matching over 8 bases. The V and J ends lost 4 bases and 6 bases, in that order; junction bases with no gene match: 12. The CDR3 covers 16 residues. CDR1 and CDR2 from the germline V gene are SGHNT and YYREEE (reference sequence). CDR3 sequence: CASSNYGRGRFNEQFF. DNA for the CDR3: TGTGCCAGCAGCAACTACGGGAGGGGAAGATTCAATGAGCAGTTCTTC.

The chain joins TRBV3-1 (or the pseudogene TRBV3-2) to TRBJ2-5; 7 nucleotides line up with TRBD2. This CDR3 is 15 amino acids long. V dropped 2 bases and J dropped 5; count of bases not matched to a gene: 8. The V gene's germline CDR1 is LGHDT and CDR2 YNNKEL (reference sequence). CDR3 in amino acids: CASSQWGGEMETQYF. CDR3 DNA sequence: TGTGCCAGCAGCCAATGGGGGGGGGAGATGGAGACCCAGTACTTC.

This sequence joins TRBV29-1 and TRBJ2-7; 11 bases are a match to TRBD1. From germline, CDR1 is SQVTM and CDR2 ANQGSEA. V trimming: 4 bases; J trimming: 6 bases; junction bases outside the gene matches: 2. The CDR3 is 12 residues long. The CDR3 DNA reads TGCAGCGTTGGGGACAGGGGGTTCGAGCAGTACTTC. This translates into CSVGDRGFEQYF.